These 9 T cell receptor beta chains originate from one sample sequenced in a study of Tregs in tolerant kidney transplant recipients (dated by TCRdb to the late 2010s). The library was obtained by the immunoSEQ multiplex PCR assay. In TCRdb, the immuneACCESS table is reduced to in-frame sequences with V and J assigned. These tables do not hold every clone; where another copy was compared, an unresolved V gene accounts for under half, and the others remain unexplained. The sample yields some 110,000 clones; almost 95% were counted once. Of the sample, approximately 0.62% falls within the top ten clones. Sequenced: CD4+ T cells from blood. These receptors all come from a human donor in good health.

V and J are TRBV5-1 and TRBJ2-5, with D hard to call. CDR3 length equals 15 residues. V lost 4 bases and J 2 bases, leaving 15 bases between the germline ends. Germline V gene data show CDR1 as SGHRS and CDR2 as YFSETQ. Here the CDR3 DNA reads TGCGCCAGCAGCGGAAAACTGGGTGGGCAAGAGACCCAGTACTTC. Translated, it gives CASSGKLGGQETQYF. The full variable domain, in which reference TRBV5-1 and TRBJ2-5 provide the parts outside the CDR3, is KAGVTQTPRYLIKTRGQQVTLSCSPISGHRSVSWYQQTPGQGLQFLFEYFSETQRNKGNFPGRFSGRQFSNSRSEMNVSTLELGDSALYLCASSGKLGGQETQYFGPGTRLLVL.

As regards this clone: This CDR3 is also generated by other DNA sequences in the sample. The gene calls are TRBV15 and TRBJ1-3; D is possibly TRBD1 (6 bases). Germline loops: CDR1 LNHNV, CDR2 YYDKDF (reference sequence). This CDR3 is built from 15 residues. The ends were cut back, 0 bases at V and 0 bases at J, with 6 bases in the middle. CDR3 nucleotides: TGTGCCACCAGCAGAGACAGGGGCTCTGGAAACACCATATATTTT. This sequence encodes CATSRDRGSGNTIYF.

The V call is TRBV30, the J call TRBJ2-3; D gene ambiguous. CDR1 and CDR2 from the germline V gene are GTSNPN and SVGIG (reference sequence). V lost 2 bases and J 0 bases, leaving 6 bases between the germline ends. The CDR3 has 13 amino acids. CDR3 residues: CAWSPPSTDTQYF. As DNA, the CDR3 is TGTGCCTGGAGTCCCCCTAGCACAGATACGCAGTATTTT.

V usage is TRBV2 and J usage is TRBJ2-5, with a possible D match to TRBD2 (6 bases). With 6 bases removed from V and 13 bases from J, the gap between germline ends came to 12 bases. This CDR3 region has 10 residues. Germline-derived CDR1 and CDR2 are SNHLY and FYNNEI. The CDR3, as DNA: TGTGCCAGCAGGGGAGTGGGGGGGTACTTC. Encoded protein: CASRGVGGYF. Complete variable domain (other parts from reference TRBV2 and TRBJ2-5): EPEVTQTPSHQVTQMGQEVILRCVPISNHLYFYWYRQILGQKVEFLVSFYNNEISEKSEIFDDQFSVERPDGSNFTLKIRSTKLEDSAMYFCASRGVGGYFGPGTRLLVL.

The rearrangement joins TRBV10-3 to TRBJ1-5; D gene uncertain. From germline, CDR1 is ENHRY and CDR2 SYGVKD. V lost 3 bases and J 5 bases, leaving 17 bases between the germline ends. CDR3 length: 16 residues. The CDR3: CAISEYGMGKDQPQHF. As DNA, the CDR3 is TGTGCCATCAGTGAATATGGGATGGGAAAGGATCAGCCCCAGCATTTT.

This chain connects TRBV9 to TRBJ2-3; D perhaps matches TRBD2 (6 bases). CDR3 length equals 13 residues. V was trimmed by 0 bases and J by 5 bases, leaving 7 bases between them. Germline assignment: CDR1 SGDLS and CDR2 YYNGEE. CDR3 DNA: TGTGCCAGCAGCGTAGGGAGGGAAGATACGCAGTATTTT. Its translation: CASSVGREDTQYF.

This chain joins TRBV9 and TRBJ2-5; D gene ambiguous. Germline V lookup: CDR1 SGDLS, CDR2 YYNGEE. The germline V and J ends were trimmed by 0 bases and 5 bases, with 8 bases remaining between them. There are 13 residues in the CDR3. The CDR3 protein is CASSVVGRETQYF. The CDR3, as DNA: TGTGCCAGCAGCGTAGTAGGACGGGAGACCCAGTACTTC.

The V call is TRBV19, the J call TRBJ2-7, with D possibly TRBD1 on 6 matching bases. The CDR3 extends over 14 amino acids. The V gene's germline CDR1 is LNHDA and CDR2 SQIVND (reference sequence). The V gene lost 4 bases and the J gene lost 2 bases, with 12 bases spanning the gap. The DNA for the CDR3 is TGTGCCAGTAGTAAAGGGGGACAACCCTACGAGCAGTACTTC. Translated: CASSKGGQPYEQYF.

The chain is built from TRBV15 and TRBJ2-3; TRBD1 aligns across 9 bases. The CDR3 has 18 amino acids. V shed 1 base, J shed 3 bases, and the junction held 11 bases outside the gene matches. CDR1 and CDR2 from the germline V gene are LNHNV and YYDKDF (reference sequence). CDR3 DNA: TGTGCCACCAGCAGAGGCCATTCCGGGACAGGGAATACAGATACGCAGTATTTT. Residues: CATSRGHSGTGNTDTQYF.